Sequencing of this TCR beta chain was carried out in a study of human thymus T cells. Method: immunoSEQ multiplex PCR; TCRdb's copy keeps in-frame clones and lacks some. The data contain some 130,000 clones, over 85% of them singletons. CDR3 length: 15 amino acids. Germline V lookup: CDR1 SGHKS, CDR2 YYEKEE (reference sequence). V was trimmed by 1 base and J by 5 bases, leaving 16 bases between them. Corrective cardiac surgery supplied the resected thymus tissue. Serving as donors were healthy Finnish infants, each of whom was having open corrective surgery for congenital heart defects. Whole-study findings and limits: In unrelated individuals, thymic repertoires overlapped highly, according to related research. Across thymic and blood repertoires, the usage of V and J genes appeared to be biased.

Regarding this clone: The target antigen is unknown.

This clonotype was obtained from a boy less than two years old with a congenital heart defect but otherwise immunologically healthy. Source material: thymus tissue. The J gene is TRBJ2-7, the V gene TRBV5-5, with D possibly being TRBD1 or TRBD2 (5 bases each). This chain's CDR3 is CASSLSKGEKHEQYF. The CDR3 DNA is TGTGCCAGCAGCTTGAGTAAAGGGGAGAAACACGAGCAGTACTTC.